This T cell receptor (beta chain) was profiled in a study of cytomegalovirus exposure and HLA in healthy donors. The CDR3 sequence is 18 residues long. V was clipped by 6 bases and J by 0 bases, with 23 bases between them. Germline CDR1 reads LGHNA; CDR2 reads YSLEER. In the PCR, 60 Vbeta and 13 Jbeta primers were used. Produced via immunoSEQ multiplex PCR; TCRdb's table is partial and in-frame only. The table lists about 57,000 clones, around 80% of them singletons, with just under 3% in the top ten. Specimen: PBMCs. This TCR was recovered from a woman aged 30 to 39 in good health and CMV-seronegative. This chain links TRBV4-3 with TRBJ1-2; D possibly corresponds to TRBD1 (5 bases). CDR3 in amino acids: CASRSWDFTLGANYGYTF. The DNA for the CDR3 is TGCGCCAGCAGGTCGTGGGACTTCACGCTCGGAGCTAACTATGGCTACACCTTC.